The rows below give T cell receptor beta chains drawn from one sample of a study of cytomegalovirus exposure and HLA in healthy donors. Generated by immunoSEQ multiplex PCR, the TCRdb table keeps only in-frame clones and is missing some. Its clone listing holds 100,000 to 150,000 clones. The sample comprised PBMCs. The receptors come from a man in his forties or fifties in good health and CMV-seronegative. CDR3s include the opening cysteine and the closing phenylalanine or tryptophan. The D gene is left open where the match is weak.

TRBV7-2,TRBJ2-1,-,CASSPVGTYNEQFF,TGTGCCAGCAGCCCAGTCGGGACCTACAATGAGCAGTTCTTC
TRBV11-3,TRBJ2-3,-,CASSSRGASDTQYF,TGTGCCAGCAGCTCCCGGGGGGCCTCAGATACGCAGTATTTT
TRBV4-2,TRBJ2-1,TRBD2,CASSQTGTSSYNEQFF,TGTGCCAGCAGCCAGACCGGGACTAGCTCCTACAATGAGCAGTTCTTC
TRBV6-6,TRBJ1-2,TRBD1,CASVGQAYGYTF,TGTGCCAGCGTAGGACAGGCTTATGGCTACACCTTC
TRBV7-9,TRBJ1-3,-,CASSLASSSGNTIYF,TGTGCCAGCAGCTTAGCGTCGAGCTCTGGAAACACCATATATTTT
TRBV18,TRBJ2-7,TRBD2,CASSPPVAGEQYF,TGTGCCAGCTCACCACCGGTAGCGGGCGAGCAGTACTTC
TRBV5-1,TRBJ1-1,-,CATGTGTPYTEAFF,TGCGCCACCGGCACCGGGACACCATACACTGAAGCTTTCTTT
TRBV7-2,TRBJ2-7,TRBD1,CASSLGQGADRYEQYF,TGTGCCAGCAGCTTAGGACAGGGGGCGGATCGGTACGAGCAGTACTTC
TRBV5-5,TRBJ2-7,-,CASSLSPGPYEQYF,TGTGCCAGCAGCTTGTCGCCGGGTCCCTACGAGCAGTACTTC
TRBV10-3,TRBJ1-5,-,CAISDPGSNQPQHF,TGTGCCATCAGTGATCCGGGTAGCAATCAGCCCCAGCATTTT
TRBV4-1,TRBJ1-5,-,CASSQDAGGPYSNQPQHF,TGCGCCAGCAGCCAAGACGCGGGGGGGCCTTATAGCAATCAGCCCCAGCATTTT
TRBV11-3,TRBJ1-1,TRBD1,CASSGRTGGTEAFF,TGTGCCAGCAGCGGAAGGACAGGGGGCACTGAAGCTTTCTTT
TRBV25-1,TRBJ2-5,-,CASSEQQETQYF,TGTGCCAGCAGTGAACAACAAGAGACCCAGTACTTC
TRBV5-6,TRBJ2-7,-,CASSFGAGGSYEQYF,TGTGCCAGCAGCTTCGGAGCGGGTGGATCCTACGAGCAGTACTTC
TRBV7-9,TRBJ2-1,-,CASSPGGPLNEQFF,TGTGCCAGCAGCCCCGGTGGGCCCCTTAATGAGCAGTTCTTC
TRBV7-7,TRBJ2-6,TRBD1,CASSPSPGQGGSGANVLTF,TGTGCTAGCAGCCCTTCTCCGGGACAGGGGGGTTCTGGGGCCAACGTCCTGACTTTC
TRBV5-1,TRBJ1-1,-,CASSGTGFSPEAFF,TGCGCCAGCAGCGGTACAGGGTTCTCTCCTGAAGCTTTCTTT
TRBV4-3,TRBJ2-7,TRBD1,CASSHRQGYEQYF,TGCGCCAGCAGCCATCGACAGGGGTACGAGCAGTACTTC
TRBV5-4,TRBJ1-1,-,CASSPVGENTEAFF,TGTGCCAGCAGCCCCGTAGGGGAAAACACTGAAGCTTTCTTT
TRBV28,TRBJ2-5,TRBD2,CASSLLTWGTSGNLTGTQYF,TGTGCCAGCAGTTTATTAACGTGGGGGACTAGCGGGAACCTCACTGGGACCCAGTACTTC
TRBV19,TRBJ2-3,-,CASSNRRVAGTDTQYF,TGTGCCAGTAGTAATAGGAGGGTAGCGGGCACAGATACGCAGTATTTT
TRBV4-1,TRBJ2-3,TRBD1,CASSTLDRALGTQYF,TGCGCCAGCAGCACCCTGGACAGGGCCCTGGGTACGCAGTATTTT
TRBV27,TRBJ2-1,TRBD1,CASSLTGGTGNEQFF,TGTGCCAGCAGTTTGACAGGGGGAACGGGTAATGAGCAGTTCTTC
TRBV28,TRBJ2-2,-,CATLGGQGNTGELFF,TGTGCCACCCTAGGTGGGCAGGGGAACACCGGGGAGCTGTTTTTT
TRBV7-2,TRBJ2-5,-,CASSLGPARETQYF,TGTGCCAGCAGCTTAGGTCCTGCGCGAGAGACCCAGTACTTC
TRBV4-1,TRBJ1-3,-,CVSSQEGAAGNTIYF,TGCGTCAGCAGCCAAGAAGGGGCAGCTGGAAACACCATATATTTT
TRBV28,TRBJ2-7,TRBD1,CASSRRDRQNEQYF,TGTGCCAGCAGTCGCCGGGACAGGCAAAATGAGCAGTACTTC
TRBV7-9,TRBJ1-1,-,CASSPQWAGAFF,TGTGCCAGCAGCCCCCAATGGGCGGGAGCTTTCTTT
TRBV7-8,TRBJ2-1,TRBD2,CASSLPRLAETYNEQFF,TGTGCCAGCAGCTTACCCCGACTAGCGGAAACCTACAATGAGCAGTTCTTC
TRBV9,TRBJ2-1,TRBD1,CASSVTDRALKIEQFF,TGTGCCAGCAGCGTGACCGACAGGGCCTTGAAAATTGAGCAGTTCTTC
TRBV25-1,TRBJ2-7,-,CASSEGGFSYEQYF,TGTGCCAGCAGTGAAGGCGGGTTTTCCTACGAGCAGTACTTC
TRBV28,TRBJ2-2,-,CASKEDTGELFF,TGTGCCAGCAAAGAGGACACCGGGGAGCTGTTTTTT